This T cell receptor beta chain was recovered during a study of memory CD4+ T cells and cytomegalovirus serostatus. Study background: Donors were healthy Belgian adults, fewer than ten CMV seropositive and fewer than 30 seronegative.

This CDR3 spans 13 amino acids. V lost 7 bases to trimming and J lost 1 base, with 8 bases between them. Germline assignment: CDR1 SGHRS and CDR2 YFSETQ. Of note for this clone: The antigen is undetermined.

Single viable CD3+CD4+CD8-CD45RO+ cells were sorted as the memory CD4+ T cells. Findings and caveats of the study: About 40% of the roughly 150 known CMV-associated TCRbeta sequences appeared in CD4+ memory.

Produced via immunoSEQ multiplex PCR; TCRdb's table is partial and in-frame only. The table records approximately 46,000 clones, roughly 73% of them present only once. The V gene is TRBV5-1, the J gene TRBJ1-4; D may be TRBD1 (5 bases). The source is an adult in good health and CMV-seronegative. The sequenced sample consisted of memory CD4+ T cells from blood. CDR3 loop: CASGRGTNEKLFF. In DNA form, the CDR3 reads TGCGCCAGCGGAAGGGGAACTAATGAAAAACTGTTTTTT.